The next 10 T cell receptor beta chains were all read from a single sample in a study of blood T cell repertoires in COVID-19. The data were produced by immunoSEQ multiplex PCR, yet TCRdb's version contains in-frame clones alone and is incomplete. Among a few hundred thousand clones listed, roughly 84% were seen once. The sample taken for sequencing was PBMCs or T cells enriched from blood (not recorded which). The receptors derive from a woman aged 18-29 years who had been exposed to COVID-19.

The chain recombines TRBV28 with TRBJ1-4; TRBD1 agrees at 10 bases. The CDR3 runs 15 residues. With 5 bases clipped from V and 6 bases from J, the junction kept 6 bases outside the gene matches. Germline CDR1 reads MDHEN; CDR2 reads SYDVKM. CDR3 region: CASSIAGTGDEKLFF. CDR3 nucleotide sequence: TGTGCCAGCAGTATAGCCGGGACAGGGGATGAAAAACTGTTTTTT.

The V and J genes are TRBV18 and TRBJ1-2, with D possibly TRBD1 on 5 matching bases. Trimming removed 5 bases from V and 4 bases from J, with 11 bases in between. The V gene's germline CDR1 is KGHSH and CDR2 LQKENI. This CDR3 is built from 13 residues. This chain's CDR3 is CASSMTEAYGYTF. DNA of the CDR3: TGTGCCAGCTCAATGACAGAGGCCTATGGCTACACCTTC.

This rearrangement joins TRBV9 to TRBJ2-7; D might be TRBD1 (6 bases). Trimming removed 0 bases at V and 7 bases at J, with 17 bases between. This CDR3 is 15 amino acids long. Germline V gives CDR1 SGDLS, CDR2 YYNGEE. The CDR3 DNA reads TGTGCCAGCAGCGTAGGTGGGGACATCTTACAGGAGCAGTACTTC. Translating it yields CASSVGGDILQEQYF.

This chain connects TRBV7-8 to TRBJ2-1, with TRBD2 as a possible D gene (5 bases). Trimming pared 3 bases from V and 6 bases from J, leaving 12 bases between. The CDR3 spans 14 residues. Germline lookup yields CDR1 SGHVS and CDR2 FQNEAQ. The CDR3 DNA reads TGTGCCAGCAGCTTGGCGGGCTGGGGCAATGAGCAGTTCTTC. Translated, it gives CASSLAGWGNEQFF.

This chain links TRBV6-6 with TRBJ2-7, with 9 bases aligning to TRBD1. The CDR3 spans 15 residues. Unmatched junction bases numbered 9, after V lost 7 bases and J lost 2 bases. CDR1 and CDR2 from the germline V gene are MNHNY and SVGAGI (reference sequence). The CDR3 loop is CASTPRDRVPYEQYF. For the CDR3, the DNA is TGTGCCAGCACCCCCCGGGACAGGGTCCCCTACGAGCAGTACTTC.

The chain combines TRBV28 with TRBJ2-7; TRBD2 matches 12 bases. Unmatched junction bases numbered 10, after V lost 1 base and J lost 3 bases. The CDR3 runs to 18 residues. Germline-derived CDR1 and CDR2 are MDHEN and SYDVKM. The CDR3 region has the DNA TGTGCCAGCAGTTTATTGGCTAGCGGGAGGGCCACCATCTACGAGCAGTACTTC. This sequence encodes CASSLLASGRATIYEQYF.

The rearrangement uses TRBV18 and TRBJ2-7, with 14 bases lining up with TRBD2. The CDR3 consists of 18 residues. CDR1 is KGHSH and CDR2 is LQKENI in the germline V gene. V shed 3 bases and J 2 bases; nucleotides not matched to a gene: 9. This CDR3 is CASSPQGLAGGPTYEQYF. The CDR3 region has the DNA TGTGCCAGCTCACCCCAAGGACTAGCGGGAGGCCCCACCTACGAGCAGTACTTC.

The V call is TRBV19, the J call TRBJ2-5, with D maybe TRBD2 (5 bases). The CDR3 is 13 amino acids. The germline V and J ends were trimmed by 3 bases and 9 bases, with 14 bases remaining between them. Per germline, CDR1 LNHDA and CDR2 SQIVND (reference sequence). CDR3 region: CASSMGVPGAQYF. DNA of the CDR3: TGTGCCAGTAGTATGGGAGTTCCAGGAGCCCAGTACTTC.

This chain links TRBV27 with TRBJ1-3; 10 nucleotides line up with TRBD1. The CDR3 is 17 amino acids. In germline, CDR1 is MNHEY, CDR2 SMNVEV (reference sequence). Unmatched junction bases numbered 10, after V lost 5 bases and J lost 3 bases. This CDR3 reads CASSRQTGGAGGNTIYF. The CDR3 DNA reads TGTGCCAGCAGTCGCCAGACAGGGGGCGCAGGTGGAAACACCATATATTTT.

This chain links TRBV13 with TRBJ2-7; possibly TRBD1 for D (6 bases). CDR1 is PRHDT and CDR2 is FYEKMQ in the germline V gene (reference sequence). The CDR3 totals 15 residues. V was trimmed by 2 bases and J by 6 bases, leaving 17 bases between them. The CDR3 region has the DNA TGTGCCAGCAGCTTATTAGCAGGGGCTCCCTCCGAGCAGTACTTC. Its protein is CASSLLAGAPSEQYF.